This TCR beta chain originates from a study of shared clonotypes between healthy human individuals. Each subset's genomic DNA was shared equally among a number of immunoSEQ plates. The data were produced by immunoSEQ multiplex PCR, yet TCRdb's version contains in-frame clones alone and is incomplete. The sample shows 1,400,000 or so clones, approximately 98.5% of them seen only once. The length of the CDR3 is 17 residues. Germline V gives CDR1 PRHDT, CDR2 FYEKMQ (reference sequence). The J segment lost 4 bases and the V segment lost 5 bases, leaving 10 bases of the junction unmatched. All donors were healthy HIV-negative adults lacking recent acute infections or vaccinations. CD45RA-negative memory and CD45RA+ naive subsets were split from the CD4+ cells. This clone appeared a single time. Its antigen is not identified. Study findings and constraints: Sharing across four donors was highest in naive CD4 (around 5%) and lowest in memory CD8 (around 0.4%).

This TCR derives from a young man in good health. Sequenced: naive CD4+ T cells sorted from blood. Sample subset: CD45RA+ positively selected. This chain links TRBV13 with TRBJ2-3; 12 bases agree with TRBD2. DNA for the CDR3: TGTGCCAGCAGCATACTTCGACTAGCGGGAGACCCAGATACGCAGTATTTT. It specifies CASSILRLAGDPDTQYF.